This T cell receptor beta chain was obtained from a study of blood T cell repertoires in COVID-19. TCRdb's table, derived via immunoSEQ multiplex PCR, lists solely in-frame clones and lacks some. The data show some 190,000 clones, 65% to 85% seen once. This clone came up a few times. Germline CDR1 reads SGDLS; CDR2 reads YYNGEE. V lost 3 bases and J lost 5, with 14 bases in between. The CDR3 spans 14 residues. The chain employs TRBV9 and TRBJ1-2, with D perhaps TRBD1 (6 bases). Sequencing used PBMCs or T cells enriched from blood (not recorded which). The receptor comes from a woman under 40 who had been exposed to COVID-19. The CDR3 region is CASSGRGYRYGYTF. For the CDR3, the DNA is TGTGCCAGCAGCGGTAGGGGGTATAGGTATGGCTACACCTTC.